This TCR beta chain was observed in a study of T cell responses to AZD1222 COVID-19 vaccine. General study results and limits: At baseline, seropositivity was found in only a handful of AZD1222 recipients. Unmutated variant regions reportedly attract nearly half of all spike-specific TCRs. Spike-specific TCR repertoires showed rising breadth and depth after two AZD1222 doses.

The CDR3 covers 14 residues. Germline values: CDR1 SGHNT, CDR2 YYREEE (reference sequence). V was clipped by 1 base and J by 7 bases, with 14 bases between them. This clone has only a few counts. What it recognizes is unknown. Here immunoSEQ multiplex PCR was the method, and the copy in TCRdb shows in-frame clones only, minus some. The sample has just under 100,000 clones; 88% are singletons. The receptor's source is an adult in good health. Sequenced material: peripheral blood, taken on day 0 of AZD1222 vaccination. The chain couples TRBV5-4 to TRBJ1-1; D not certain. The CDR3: CASSLLSGNHEAFF. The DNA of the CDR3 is TGTGCCAGCAGCTTGCTCTCGGGGAACCATGAAGCTTTCTTT.